Each of the 25 T cell receptor beta chains below was sequenced from the same sample in a study of CD8+ T cells in alopecia areata. Noted treatment: oral pan-JAK inhibitor, 5-10 mg twice daily. Once RNA had been extracted, it was reverse transcribed into cDNA to act as the sequencing template. Method: immunoSEQ multiplex PCR; TCRdb's copy keeps in-frame clones and lacks some. The sample includes approximately 280,000 clones, 58% of them seen just once. The sample consisted of CD4+ T cells sorted from blood, taken at week 24, from a patient treated with tofacitinib. Source of these receptors: a human donor with alopecia areata.

The table lists this clone with a few counts. The chain joins TRBV4-1 to TRBJ2-5; D is ambiguous. CDR1 MGHRA and CDR2 YSYEKL come from the germline V gene. The CDR3 runs 13 residues. The V end lost 1 base, the J end lost 5 bases, and 8 bases lay between the germline ends. The CDR3 bases are TGCGCCAGCAGCCAAGTATTAATCGAGACCCAGTACTTC. Protein: CASSQVLIETQYF.

CDR3 DNA: TGTGCCAGCAGCGTGGAGTCTAGCGGGGGACAAGAGACCCAGTACTTC. Translating it yields CASSVESSGGQETQYF. The genes are TRBV9 and TRBJ2-5; 10 positions match TRBD2. Germline CDR1 and CDR2: SGDLS and YYNGEE. V shed 2 bases and J 2 bases; nucleotides not matched to a gene: 6. The CDR3 is 16 residues long.

This rearrangement joins TRBV7-9 to TRBJ2-7; D is ambiguous. V lost 6 bases, J lost 2 bases, and 11 bases lay in between. The V gene's germline CDR1 is SEHNR and CDR2 FQNEAQ (reference sequence). The CDR3 has 13 amino acids. This CDR3 is CASSFDAAYEQYF. CDR3 coding DNA: TGTGCCAGCAGTTTTGACGCCGCCTACGAGCAGTACTTC.

V is TRBV29-1 and J is TRBJ1-1; D perhaps matches TRBD1 (5 bases). The CDR3 extends over 12 amino acids. Germline CDR1 reads SQVTM; CDR2 reads ANQGSEA. Deletions cut 3 bases from V and 10 bases from J, with 15 bases between. CDR3 DNA sequence: TGCAGCGTTGATCAGGGATCGAAAGGAGCTTTCTTT. Translation gives CSVDQGSKGAFF. The full variable domain, in which reference TRBV29-1 and TRBJ1-1 provide the parts outside the CDR3, is SAVISQKPSRDICQRGTSLTIQCQVDSQVTMMFWYRQQPGQSLTLIATANQGSEATYESGFVIDKFPISRPNLTFSTLTVSNMSPEDSSIYLCSVDQGSKGAFFGQGTRLTVV.

The chain joins TRBV5-1 to TRBJ2-7, with D possibly matching TRBD2 (5 bases). Germline CDR1 is SGHRS and CDR2 is YFSETQ. The CDR3 sequence is 13 residues long. V shed 7 bases and J shed 6 bases, with 17 bases lying between them. As DNA, the CDR3 is TGCGCCAGCTCTAATGCGGGTCGTAGCGAGCAGTACTTC. This sequence encodes CASSNAGRSEQYF.

In this sample, this clone turned up many times. The rearrangement joins TRBV6-5 to TRBJ1-1; D remains ambiguous. The V end lost 6 bases, the J end lost 0 bases, and 8 bases lay between the germline ends. This CDR3 has 13 residues. Germline CDR1 and CDR2: MNHEY and SVGAGI. This CDR3 is CASRPPVNTEAFF. The CDR3 DNA sequence: TGTGCCAGCAGACCCCCGGTGAACACTGAAGCTTTCTTT.

This chain connects TRBV6-5 to TRBJ1-2; D is possibly TRBD1 (5 bases). Trimming took 2 bases from V and 0 from J, leaving 7 bases between them. The CDR3 contains 14 residues. Looked up from germline, CDR1 is MNHEY and CDR2 is SVGAGI. The CDR3 region is CASSYTTANYGYTF. Here the CDR3 DNA reads TGTGCCAGCAGTTACACGACAGCTAACTATGGCTACACCTTC.

V is TRBV4-2 and J is TRBJ2-7; 7 nucleotides match TRBD1. The CDR3 is made up of 13 amino acids. CDR1 is LGHNA and CDR2 is YNFKEQ in the germline V gene. Unmatched junction bases numbered 3, after V lost 4 bases and J lost 3 bases. CDR3 residues: CASSRDRNYEQYF. Written as DNA, the CDR3 is TGTGCCAGCAGCCGGGACAGAAACTACGAGCAGTACTTC.

V usage is TRBV2 and J usage is TRBJ2-7, with TRBD1 matching 9 bases. Germline CDR1 reads SNHLY; CDR2 reads FYNNEI. Germline trimming cut 6 bases from V and 3 bases from J; bases unmatched to any gene: 9. CDR3 size: 15 residues. The DNA of the CDR3 is TGTGCCAGCAGGCGCCCCGGGACAGGGATCTACGAGCAGTACTTC. Its protein is CASRRPGTGIYEQYF.

This clone was observed a handful of times. The rearrangement uses TRBV7-9 and TRBJ2-6; maybe TRBD1 (7 bases). The CDR3 runs 16 residues. V was cut by 5 bases and J by 0 bases, with 11 bases left in between. Germline V gives CDR1 SEHNR, CDR2 FQNEAQ (reference sequence). Written as DNA, the CDR3 is TGTGCCAGCAGCCCCAGGGGGGTCTCTGGGGCCAACGTCCTGACTTTC. Protein product: CASSPRGVSGANVLTF.

The CDR3: CASSLFNPPQETQYF. The CDR3 DNA sequence: TGTGCCAGCAGCTTGTTCAACCCCCCCCAAGAGACCCAGTACTTC. The genes are TRBV5-6 and TRBJ2-5; D is uncertain. This CDR3 comprises 15 residues. Looked up from germline, CDR1 is SGHDT and CDR2 is YYEEEE. Deletions cut 1 base from V and 1 base from J, with 11 bases between.

V and J are TRBV28 and TRBJ2-3, with a tentative D call TRBD2 (5 bases). The CDR3 consists of 14 residues. V was pared by 5 bases and J by 3 bases, with 12 bases between. Germline CDR1 MDHEN, CDR2 SYDVKM. The CDR3, as DNA: TGTGCCAGCAGTCCTGTATCGGGGACAGATACGCAGTATTTT. Translating gives CASSPVSGTDTQYF.

This clone was counted many times. The chain uses TRBV5-4 and TRBJ2-5; D perhaps matches TRBD2 (5 bases). This CDR3 is built from 14 residues. Trimming removed 7 bases at V and 3 bases at J, with 16 bases between. Germline V gene data show CDR1 as SGHNT and CDR2 as YYREEE (reference sequence). As DNA, the CDR3 is TGTGCCAGCTCCGTGGGGAGAAGAGAAGAGACCCAGTACTTC. It translates to CASSVGRREETQYF. The full variable domain, in which reference TRBV5-4 and TRBJ2-5 provide the parts outside the CDR3, is ETGVTQSPTHLIKTRGQQVTLRCSSQSGHNTVSWYQQALGQGPQFIFQYYREEENGRGNFPPRFSGLQFPNYSSELNVNALELDDSALYLCASSVGRREETQYFGPGTRLLVL.

The gene calls are TRBV2 and TRBJ1-2, with 7 bases that match TRBD1. The CDR3 is 13 residues long. CDR1 is SNHLY, CDR2 FYNNEI, per germline. The trim removed 6 bases at V and 3 bases at J, leaving 4 bases unmatched. CDR3 sequence: CASSPQGDYGYTF. The CDR3, as DNA: TGTGCCAGCAGCCCCCAGGGGGACTATGGCTACACCTTC.

The rearrangement links TRBV5-1 to TRBJ2-1; D gene ambiguous. The V end was cut by 4 bases, the J end by 6 bases, with 8 bases between. The CDR3 is 12 amino acids. Germline lookup yields CDR1 SGHRS and CDR2 YFSETQ. This chain's CDR3 is CASSPDLNEQFF. Written as DNA, the CDR3 is TGCGCCAGCAGCCCGGACCTCAATGAGCAGTTCTTC.

J is TRBJ2-3 and V is TRBV4-1; 10 nucleotides align to TRBD2. The CDR3 length is 16 residues. The V segment lost 4 bases and the J segment 4 bases; nucleotides outside the gene matches: 8. Germline assignment: CDR1 MGHRA and CDR2 YSYEKL. In nucleotides, the CDR3 is TGCGCCAGCAGCCTCCTCAGCGGGGGGGCGGCAGATACGCAGTATTTT. Amino acids: CASSLLSGGAADTQYF.

The J gene is TRBJ1-2, the V gene TRBV15; D is perhaps TRBD1 (5 bases). The germline gives CDR1 LNHNV, CDR2 YYDKDF (reference sequence). The CDR3 has 14 amino acids. Trimming cost V 0 bases and J 2 bases, with 7 bases left between them. In DNA, the CDR3 is TGTGCCACCAGCAGAGATCAGGGAAACTATGGCTACACCTTC. Translated, it gives CATSRDQGNYGYTF.

The V call is TRBV10-3, the J call TRBJ2-1; D perhaps matches TRBD1 (6 bases). The CDR3 extends over 16 amino acids. V lost 6 bases, J lost 0 bases, and 15 bases lay in between. Germline V gene data show CDR1 as ENHRY and CDR2 as SYGVKD. This chain's CDR3 is CAISTQGTSSYNEQFF. The CDR3 DNA sequence: TGTGCCATCAGCACACAGGGCACAAGCTCCTACAATGAGCAGTTCTTC.

This clone was seen only once. This chain uses TRBV30 with TRBJ2-1, with D perhaps TRBD2 (5 bases). The CDR3 has 13 residues. V was pared by 3 bases and J by 1 base, with 7 bases between. Germline V gene sequence: CDR1 GTSNPN, CDR2 SVGIG (reference sequence). CDR3 bases: TGTGCCTGGAGACTAGGGTCCTACAATGAGCAGTTCTTC. It codes for CAWRLGSYNEQFF.

The V and J genes are TRBV5-1 and TRBJ2-7, with D possibly being TRBD1 or TRBD2 (5 bases each). Germline values: CDR1 SGHRS, CDR2 YFSETQ. Between the trimmed V and J ends, which lost 5 bases and 5 bases, there was a span of 17 bases. The CDR3 contains 14 residues. CDR3 loop: CASSYGPTADEQYF. CDR3 bases: TGCGCCAGCAGTTATGGCCCGACAGCGGACGAGCAGTACTTC.

V gene TRBV5-4 combines with J gene TRBJ2-6; 12 bases are a match to TRBD1. V shed 3 bases, J shed 2 bases, and the junction held 3 bases outside the gene matches. This CDR3 contains 17 residues. Germline V CDR1 and CDR2: SGHNT, YYREEE (reference sequence). CDR3 protein: CASSSGTGGTGANVLTF. CDR3 DNA sequence: TGTGCCAGCAGCTCCGGGACAGGGGGCACTGGGGCCAACGTCCTGACTTTC.

This chain uses TRBV7-2 with TRBJ2-7; 9 nucleotides align to TRBD2. Germline V gene data show CDR1 as SGHTA and CDR2 as FQGNSA. Germline trimming cut 2 bases from V and 2 bases from J; bases unmatched to any gene: 1. The CDR3 extends over 14 amino acids. The CDR3 region is CASSLSSGAYEQYF. Here the CDR3 DNA reads TGTGCCAGCAGCTTATCTAGCGGGGCCTACGAGCAGTACTTC.

The chain uses TRBV30 and TRBJ1-2; D is uncertain. Germline lookup yields CDR1 GTSNPN and CDR2 SVGIG (reference sequence). Trimming removed 4 bases from V and 6 bases from J, with 15 bases in between. CDR3 length equals 13 residues. CDR3 residues: CAWNAAHPDGYTF. CDR3 nucleotide sequence: TGTGCCTGGAATGCGGCTCATCCCGATGGCTACACCTTC.

The chain employs TRBV18 and TRBJ1-6; possible D gene TRBD1, 5 bases. The V gene lost 0 bases and the J gene lost 3 bases, with 9 bases spanning the gap. CDR3 length: 16 amino acids. Per the germline V gene, CDR1 is KGHSH and CDR2 is LQKENI. The CDR3: CASSPPGRDYNSPLHF. CDR3 in DNA: TGTGCCAGCTCACCACCGGGACGGGACTATAATTCACCCCTCCACTTT.

For this clone: Germline is not matched at one junction end, which may reflect a read error. The chain uses TRBV2 and TRBJ2-6, with D possibly being TRBD1 (5 bases). This CDR3 has 16 residues. Germline V gene data show CDR1 as SNHLY and CDR2 as FYNNEI. The CDR3: CASSDMGFTGANVLTF. The CDR3 DNA is TGTGCCAGCAGTGACATGGGTTTCACTGGGGCCAACGTCCTGACCTTC.